Listed below are T cell receptor beta chains from one sample, sequenced in a study of human T cells and chemical hapten exposure. TCRdb itself ran the RACE reads through MiXCR, one entry per CDR3 protein. The sample contains a few hundred thousand distinct CDR3 sequences, about 6% of which appear only once. The material sequenced was whole blood, taken in connection with sensitization to the hapten diphenylcyclopropenone (DPC). The receptors were gathered from a woman aged 18-29 years with alopecia areata. Some clones in this sample may be carry-over from other donors' samples. Each CDR3 is given with its conserved first and last residue. The order of the fields is clone size, V gene, D gene, J gene, CDR3 DNA, CDR3 protein. The D gene is left open where the match is weak. Some rows mark clone size as missing; the rest say once, few, many or name a class of expanded clone.

many	TRBV4-3	.	TRBJ1-2	TGCGCCAGCAGCCAAGATAACGGAAACTATGGCTACACCTTC	CASSQDNGNYGYTF
few	TRBV6-2/TRBV6-3	.	TRBJ2-3	TGTGCCAGCAGTTACTTCTGGGGTTCAGATACGCAGTATTTT	CASSYFWGSDTQYF
few	TRBV6-2/TRBV6-3	.	TRBJ1-5	TGTGCCAGCAGTTATGCAGCCAACAATCAGCCCCAGCATTTT	CASSYAANNQPQHF
many	TRBV11-1	.	TRBJ2-1	TGTGCCAGCAGCTTTGGGGACAATGAGCAGTTCTTC	CASSFGDNEQFF
.	TRBV7-9	TRBD1	TRBJ2-7	TGTGCCAGCAGCTTAGAGGACAGGGGGCGATCCTACGAGCAGTACTTC	CASSLEDRGRSYEQYF
few	TRBV12-3/TRBV12-4	.	TRBJ2-3	TGTGCCAGCAGTTTAGGGACTACTTACGATACGCAGTATTTT	CASSLGTTYDTQYF
.	TRBV7-9	TRBD1	TRBJ1-6	TGTGCCAGCAGTCTAGCGGCGACAGGGTTAAAAAATTCACCCCTCCACTTT	CASSLAATGLKNSPLHF
few	TRBV6-5	.	TRBJ2-2	TGTGCCAGCAGTTGGGAATTAGGTGCCGGGGAGCTGTTTTTT	CASSWELGAGELFF
many	TRBV12-3/TRBV12-4	.	TRBJ1-2	TGTGCCAGCAGTTTAGCCGCTAACTATGGCTACACCTTC	CASSLAANYGYTF
.	TRBV10-3	TRBD1	TRBJ1-1	TGTGCCATCAGGGGACAGGGGTCGGACACTGAAGCTTTCTTT	CAIRGQGSDTEAFF
.	TRBV27	.	TRBJ2-3	TGTGCCAGCAGACTTTCCGACCGGTATACGCAGTATTTT	CASRLSDRYTQYF
many	TRBV27	.	TRBJ2-1	TGTGCCAGCAGCCCAGGGGCGACCCACAATGAGCAGTTCTTC	CASSPGATHNEQFF
few	TRBV10-3	TRBD2	TRBJ2-3	TGTGCCATCAGCGGGGGGGCCTCAGATACGCAGTATTTT	CAISGGASDTQYF
.	TRBV2	.	TRBJ2-5	TGTGCCAGCAGTGAGTTACGGCAGACCCAGTACTTC	CASSELRQTQYF
few	TRBV6-5	TRBD1	TRBJ1-4	TGTGCCAGCAGACCGGGACAGGGTATAGTGGTTGGAGAAAAACTGTTTTTT	CASRPGQGIVVGEKLFF
.	TRBV14	TRBD1	TRBJ2-5	TGTGCCAGCAGCCACCGGGACAGACAAAAAGAGACCCAGTACTTC	CASSHRDRQKETQYF
many	TRBV3-1	.	TRBJ2-7	TGTGCCAGCAGCCCGCGGACCGACTTCTACGAGCAGTACTTC	CASSPRTDFYEQYF
.	TRBV9	.	TRBJ2-3	TGTGCCAGCAGCGTAGGGCCCGTGGCAAACACAGATACGCAGTATTTT	CASSVGPVANTDTQYF
many	TRBV11-2	.	TRBJ2-3	TGTGCCAGCAGCCCCCGGATACTTAGCACAGATACGCAGTATTTT	CASSPRILSTDTQYF
.	TRBV12-3/TRBV12-4	.	TRBJ1-1	TGTGCCAGCAGCTTATCGACAGTTCTAGCTGAAGCTTTCTTT	CASSLSTVLAEAFF
many	TRBV29-1	TRBD1	TRBJ2-1	TGCAGCGCCCTCTTGAGGAGCGTAGGGGGCCTCCAGTTCTTC	CSALLRSVGGLQFF
few	TRBV5-1	TRBD2	TRBJ2-5	TGCGCCAGCAGCGGGACTAGCGGGGAAGAGACCCAGTACTTC	CASSGTSGEETQYF
few	TRBV7-9	.	TRBJ2-3	TGTGCCAGCAGCTCTGATTTTGACGGGCCTCCCACTAGCACAGATACGCAGTATTTT	CASSSDFDGPPTSTDTQYF
few	TRBV11-3	.	TRBJ2-3	TGTGCCAGCAGCCCCCCTGAAAGCACAGATACGCAGTATTTT	CASSPPESTDTQYF
.	TRBV6-5	.	TRBJ1-4	TGTGCCAGCAGTGCTCGGGGTGAAAAACTGTTTTTT	CASSARGEKLFF
few	TRBV3-1	.	TRBJ2-3	TGTGCCAGCAGCCAAGTCGACGGGGGAGATACGCAGTATTTT	CASSQVDGGDTQYF
many	TRBV7-2	.	TRBJ1-6	TGTGCCAGCAGCTTAGGAGAAATTCATTCACCCCTCCACTTT	CASSLGEIHSPLHF
many	TRBV20-1	.	TRBJ1-2	TGCAGTTCTAGCCCCACCTCCTCCCCCCTCTACACCTTC	CSSSPTSSPLYTF